These 4 T cell receptor beta chains share one sample of origin, sequenced in a study of blood T cells in healthy people across ages. The second PCR ran about 6 to 12 cycles with a sample-barcoded 5' primer and J-beta primers. TCRdb itself ran the 5' RACE reads through MiXCR, one entry per CDR3 protein. The table lists some 700,000 distinct CDR3 sequences, roughly 20% of them singletons. Sequenced sample: blood. These receptors all stem from a man in his 70s in good health.

This chain joins TRBV4-2 and TRBJ2-1; no firm D call. Germline values: CDR1 LGHNA, CDR2 YNFKEQ. The CDR3 consists of 18 residues. The V end was cut by 0 bases, the J end by 1 base, with 16 bases between. DNA for the CDR3: TGTGCCAGCAGCCAAGATCCGGTAGGGATTAGGTCCTACAATGAGCAGTTCTTC. As protein: CASSQDPVGIRSYNEQFF.

The genes are TRBV20-1 and TRBJ1-2, with TRBD1 matching over 9 bases. Per the germline V gene, CDR1 is DFQATT and CDR2 is SNEGSKA (reference sequence). With 5 bases clipped from V and 8 bases from J, the junction kept 6 bases outside the gene matches. CDR3 length equals 12 residues. The CDR3: CSADTGGWGYTF. CDR3 in DNA: TGCAGTGCTGATACAGGGGGCTGGGGCTACACCTTC.

This clonotype was detected many times. The J gene is TRBJ2-3, the V gene TRBV29-1; possible D gene TRBD1, 6 bases. In germline, CDR1 is SQVTM, CDR2 ANQGSEA. This CDR3 has 12 amino acids. V shed 4 bases and J shed 5 bases, with 10 bases lying between them. The CDR3, as DNA: TGCAGCGTTGCTGGGGGCGGAGATACGCAGTATTTT. It translates to CSVAGGGDTQYF.

This clonotype has at least ten counts. The chain recombines TRBV4-1 with TRBJ1-5; perhaps TRBD1 as D (5 bases). V was cut by 0 bases and J by 5 bases, with 14 bases left in between. CDR1 MGHRA and CDR2 YSYEKL come from the germline V gene. This CDR3 spans 16 amino acids. The CDR3 region is CASSQEMGPTYQPQHF. The CDR3 DNA is TGCGCCAGCAGCCAAGAAATGGGACCGACTTATCAGCCCCAGCATTTT.